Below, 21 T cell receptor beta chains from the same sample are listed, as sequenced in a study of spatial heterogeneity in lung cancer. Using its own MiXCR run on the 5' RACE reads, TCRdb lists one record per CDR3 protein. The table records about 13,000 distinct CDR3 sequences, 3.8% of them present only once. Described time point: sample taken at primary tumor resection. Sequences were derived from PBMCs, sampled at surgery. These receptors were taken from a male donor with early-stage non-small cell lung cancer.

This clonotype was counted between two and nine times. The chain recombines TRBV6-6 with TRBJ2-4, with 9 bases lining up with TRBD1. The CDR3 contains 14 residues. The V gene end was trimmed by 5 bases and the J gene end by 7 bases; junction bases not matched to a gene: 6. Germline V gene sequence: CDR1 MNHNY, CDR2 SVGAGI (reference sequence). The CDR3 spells CASSQPDRGNIQYF. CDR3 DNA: TGTGCCAGCAGTCAGCCTGACAGGGGGAACATTCAGTACTTC.

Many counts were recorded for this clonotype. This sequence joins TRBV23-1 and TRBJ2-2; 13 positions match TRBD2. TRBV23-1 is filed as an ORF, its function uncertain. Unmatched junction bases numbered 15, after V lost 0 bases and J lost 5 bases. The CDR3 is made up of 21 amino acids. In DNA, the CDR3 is TGCGCCAGCAGTCAATCACAGGGCCCGACTAGCGGGAGGATGCGAACCGGGGAGCTGTTTTTT. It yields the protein CASSQSQGPTSGRMRTGELFF.

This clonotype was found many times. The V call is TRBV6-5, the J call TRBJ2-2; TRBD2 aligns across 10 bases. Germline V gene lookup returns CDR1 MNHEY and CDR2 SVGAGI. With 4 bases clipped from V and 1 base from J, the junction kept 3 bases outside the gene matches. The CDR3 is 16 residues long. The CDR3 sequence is CASSSRLAGNTGELFF. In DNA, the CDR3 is TGTGCCAGCAGTTCCCGACTAGCGGGGAACACCGGGGAGCTGTTTTTT.

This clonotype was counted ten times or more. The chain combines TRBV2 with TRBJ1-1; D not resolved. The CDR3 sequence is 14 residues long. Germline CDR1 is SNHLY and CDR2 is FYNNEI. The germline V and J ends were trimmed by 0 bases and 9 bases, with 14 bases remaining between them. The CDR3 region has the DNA TGTGCCAGCAGTGAAGCTACCATAGGTCGACAAGCTTTCTTT. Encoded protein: CASSEATIGRQAFF.

The CDR3 loop reads CASSVGLRILETQYF. CDR3 bases: TGCGCCAGCAGCGTGGGACTCCGAATTCTTGAGACCCAGTACTTC. V usage is TRBV10-2 and J usage is TRBJ2-5; TRBD2 might be the D (6 bases). V shed 6 bases and J shed 5 bases, with 19 bases lying between them. Germline V CDR1 and CDR2: WSHSY, SAAADI. The CDR3 is 15 amino acids.

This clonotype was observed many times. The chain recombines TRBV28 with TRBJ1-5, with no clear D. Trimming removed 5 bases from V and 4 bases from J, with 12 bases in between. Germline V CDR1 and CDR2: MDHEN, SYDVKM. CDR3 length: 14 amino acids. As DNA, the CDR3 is TGTGCCAGCAGTCCCCCCCGGGGTAATCAGCCCCAGCATTTT. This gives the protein CASSPPRGNQPQHF.

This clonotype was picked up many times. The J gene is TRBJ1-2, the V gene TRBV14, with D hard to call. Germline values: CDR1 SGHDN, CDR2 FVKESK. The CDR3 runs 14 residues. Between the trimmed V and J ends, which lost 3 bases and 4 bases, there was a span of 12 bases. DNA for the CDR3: TGTGCCAGCAGCCATCAAGGACTCCCCTATGGCTACACCTTC. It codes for CASSHQGLPYGYTF. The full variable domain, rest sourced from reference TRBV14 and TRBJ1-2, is EAGVTQFPSHSVIEKGQTVTLRCDPISGHDNLYWYRRVMGKEIKFLLHFVKESKQDESGMPNNRFLAERTGGTYSTLKVQPAELEDSGVYFCASSHQGLPYGYTFGSGTRLTVV.

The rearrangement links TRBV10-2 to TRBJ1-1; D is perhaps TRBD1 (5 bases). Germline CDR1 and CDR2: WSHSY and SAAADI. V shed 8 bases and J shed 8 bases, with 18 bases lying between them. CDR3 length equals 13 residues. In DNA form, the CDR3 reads TGCGCCAGCGCCCCTCGGGACTCTGGGGAAGCTTTCTTT. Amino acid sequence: CASAPRDSGEAFF.

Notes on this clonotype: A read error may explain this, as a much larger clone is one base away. The DNA of the CDR3 is TGTGCCAGCAGAGGCAGCGAGAGGGATCGGGATGAGCAGTTCTTC. Its translation: CASRGSERDRDEQFF. This chain links TRBV6-6 with TRBJ2-1; D is possibly TRBD2 (5 bases). Between the trimmed V and J ends, which lost 6 bases and 8 bases, there was a span of 20 bases. Germline V gives CDR1 MNHNY, CDR2 SVGAGI (reference sequence). The CDR3 extends over 15 amino acids.

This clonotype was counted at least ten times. CDR3: CASSLYARSGVAKNIQYF. The DNA for the CDR3 is TGTGCCAGCAGCTTATATGCCCGCTCCGGGGTGGCCAAAAACATTCAGTACTTC. This sequence joins TRBV7-3 and TRBJ2-4, with D possibly being TRBD2 (5 bases). V dropped 2 bases and J dropped 1 base, with 18 bases sitting between them. The CDR3 length is 18 residues. Germline lookup yields CDR1 SGHTA and CDR2 FQGTGA.

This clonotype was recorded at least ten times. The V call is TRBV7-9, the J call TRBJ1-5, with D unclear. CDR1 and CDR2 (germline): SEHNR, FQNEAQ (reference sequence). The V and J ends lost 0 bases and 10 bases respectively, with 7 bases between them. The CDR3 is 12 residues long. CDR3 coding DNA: TGTGCCAGCAGCTTAGCGTCGACCCCCCAGCATTTT. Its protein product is CASSLASTPQHF.

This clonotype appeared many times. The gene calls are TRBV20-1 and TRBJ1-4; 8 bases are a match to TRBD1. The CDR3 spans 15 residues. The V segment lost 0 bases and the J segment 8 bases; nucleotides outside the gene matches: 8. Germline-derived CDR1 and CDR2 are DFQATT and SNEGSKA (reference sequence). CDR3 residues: CSARDQQGAGEKLFF. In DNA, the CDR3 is TGCAGTGCTAGAGACCAGCAGGGGGCAGGGGAAAAACTGTTTTTT.

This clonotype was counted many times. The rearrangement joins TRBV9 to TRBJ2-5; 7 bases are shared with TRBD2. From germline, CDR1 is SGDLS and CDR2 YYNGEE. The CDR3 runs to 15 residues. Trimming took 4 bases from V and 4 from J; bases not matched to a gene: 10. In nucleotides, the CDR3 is TGTGCCAGCAGCCTCACCGGCGGGAGATCAGAGACCCAGTACTTC. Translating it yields CASSLTGGRSETQYF. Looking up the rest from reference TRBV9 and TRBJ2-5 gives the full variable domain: DSGVTQTPKHLITATGQRVTLRCSPRSGDLSVYWYQQSLDQGLQFLIQYYNGEERAKGNILERFSAQQFPDLHSELNLSSLELGDSALYFCASSLTGGRSETQYFGPGTRLLVL.

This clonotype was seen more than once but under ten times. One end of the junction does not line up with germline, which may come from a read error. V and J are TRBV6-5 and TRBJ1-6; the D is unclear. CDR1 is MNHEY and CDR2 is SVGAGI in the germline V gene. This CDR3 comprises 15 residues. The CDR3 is CTSSRSGNPDSPLHF. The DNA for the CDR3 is TGTACCAGCAGTAGAAGTGGGAATCCGGATTCACCCCTCCACTTT.

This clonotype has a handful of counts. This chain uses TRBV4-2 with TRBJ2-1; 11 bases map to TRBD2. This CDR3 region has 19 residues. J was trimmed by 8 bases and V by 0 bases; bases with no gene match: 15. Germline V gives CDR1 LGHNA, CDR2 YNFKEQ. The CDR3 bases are TGTGCCAGCAGCCAAGAAGGGCCGACTAGCGGGACCCGTCGGGATGAGCAGTTCTTC. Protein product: CASSQEGPTSGTRRDEQFF.

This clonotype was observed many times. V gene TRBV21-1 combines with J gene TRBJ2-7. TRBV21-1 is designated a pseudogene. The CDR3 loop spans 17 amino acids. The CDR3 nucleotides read TGTGCCAGCAGCAAAGGGGGTGGTGGAAGCGACCCCTACGAGCAGTACTTC. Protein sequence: CASSKGGGGSDPYEQYF.

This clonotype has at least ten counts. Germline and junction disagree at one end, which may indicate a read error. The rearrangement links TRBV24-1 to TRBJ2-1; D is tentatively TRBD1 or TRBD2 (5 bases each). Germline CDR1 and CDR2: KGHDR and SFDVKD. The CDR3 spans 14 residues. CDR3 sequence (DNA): TGTGCCACCAGTGAGATGGGGGAGTACAATGAGCAGCTCTTC. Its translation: CATSEMGEYNEQLF.

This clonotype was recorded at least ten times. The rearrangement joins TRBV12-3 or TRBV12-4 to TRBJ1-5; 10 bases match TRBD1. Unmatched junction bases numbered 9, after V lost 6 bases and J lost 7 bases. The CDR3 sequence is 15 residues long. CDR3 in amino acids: CASSLGTGATQPQHF. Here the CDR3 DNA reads TGTGCCAGCAGCCTCGGGACAGGGGCAACGCAGCCCCAGCATTTT.

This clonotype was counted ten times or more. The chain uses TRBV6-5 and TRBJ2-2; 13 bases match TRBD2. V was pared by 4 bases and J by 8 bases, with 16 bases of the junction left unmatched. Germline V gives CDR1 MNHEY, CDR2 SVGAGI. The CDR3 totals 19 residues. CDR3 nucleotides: TGTGCCAGCAGTTCCTTGTCTGGACTAGCGGGAGTACGAATGGGGGAGCTGTTTTTT. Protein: CASSSLSGLAGVRMGELFF.

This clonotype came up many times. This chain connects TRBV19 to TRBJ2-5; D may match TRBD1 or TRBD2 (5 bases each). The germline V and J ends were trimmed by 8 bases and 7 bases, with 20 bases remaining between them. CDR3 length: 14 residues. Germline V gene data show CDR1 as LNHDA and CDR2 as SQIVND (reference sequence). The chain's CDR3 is CASSPRDQVWTQYF. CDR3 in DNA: TGTGCCAGTTCTCCCCGGGACCAGGTTTGGACCCAGTACTTC.

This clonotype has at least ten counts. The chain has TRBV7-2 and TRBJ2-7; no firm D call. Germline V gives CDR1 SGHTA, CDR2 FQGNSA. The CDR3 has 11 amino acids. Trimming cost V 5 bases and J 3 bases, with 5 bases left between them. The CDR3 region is CASSERYEQYF. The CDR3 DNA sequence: TGTGCCAGCAGCGAGCGCTACGAGCAGTACTTC.